These 28 T cell receptor beta chains were all obtained from the same sample, sequenced in a study of OX40 agonist ivuxolimab in advanced cancers. Clones were sequenced by immunoSEQ multiplex PCR, and TCRdb holds only the in-frame ones, with some missing. The repertoire includes roughly 65,000 clones, about 85% of them detected once, and around 3.4% sits in the top ten. This specimen was CD4+ or CD8+ T cells sorted from blood, taken in a trial of the OX40 agonist ivuxolimab. Source of these receptors: an adult with an advanced solid tumor such as melanoma, head and neck, liver or kidney cancer.

This chain connects TRBV5-4 to TRBJ1-2; D possibly corresponds to TRBD1 (5 bases). The CDR3 extends over 15 amino acids. Between the trimmed V and J ends, which lost 4 bases and 3 bases, there was a span of 16 bases. CDR1 is SGHNT and CDR2 is YYREEE in the germline V gene (reference sequence). The CDR3 DNA reads TGTGCCAGCAGCACCGACAGCGGGGTAGACTATGGCTACACCTTC. It codes for CASSTDSGVDYGYTF.

This chain connects TRBV27 to TRBJ2-7; D not resolved. CDR1 is MNHEY and CDR2 is SMNVEV in the germline V gene (reference sequence). The CDR3 runs to 15 residues. V lost 6 bases and J lost 0, with 15 bases in between. In DNA, the CDR3 is TGTGCCAGCAGCCCATTGGCTGACCTCTCCTACGAGCAGTACTTC. Its translation is CASSPLADLSYEQYF.

The chain joins TRBV19 to TRBJ1-1, with 10 bases that match TRBD1. This CDR3 has 18 amino acids. V lost 4 bases, J lost 1 base, and 12 bases stayed unmatched. In germline, CDR1 is LNHDA, CDR2 SQIVND (reference sequence). Here the CDR3 reads CASSTRQGADERNTEAFF. The CDR3 region has the DNA TGTGCCAGTAGTACACGACAGGGGGCAGACGAGAGGAACACTGAAGCTTTCTTT.

The rearrangement links TRBV10-3 to TRBJ1-3; a weak D match, TRBD1 (6 bases). The CDR3 loop spans 18 amino acids. Trimming stripped 4 bases from V and 1 base from J, with 20 bases between. Germline assignment: CDR1 ENHRY and CDR2 SYGVKD. The CDR3: CAISGDDRIVISGNTIYF. CDR3 sequence (DNA): TGTGCCATCAGTGGAGACGACAGGATCGTGATTTCTGGAAACACCATATATTTT.

This sequence joins TRBV30 and TRBJ1-5; D might be TRBD1 (6 bases). CDR1 GTSNPN and CDR2 SVGIG come from the germline V gene (reference sequence). The CDR3 loop spans 16 amino acids. V was cut by 1 base and J by 0 bases, with 13 bases left in between. CDR3 DNA sequence: TGTGCCTGGAGTGCCAAACAGGGCTTTAGCAATCAGCCCCAGCATTTT. Translating gives CAWSAKQGFSNQPQHF.

The chain recombines TRBV21-1 with TRBJ2-5; TRBD1 reflects the table's D call only, with no check against the DNA. TRBV21-1 is annotated as a pseudogene. The CDR3 covers 18 residues. The CDR3 region is CASSRESLGGRRQETQYF. The CDR3 coding sequence is TGTGCCAGCAGCCGCGAATCCCTAGGGGGCAGGAGGCAAGAGACCCAGTACTTC.

The chain employs TRBV10-3 and TRBJ1-2, with a possible D match to TRBD1 (5 bases). The length of the CDR3 is 13 residues. Per the germline V gene, CDR1 is ENHRY and CDR2 is SYGVKD. V was cut by 3 bases and J by 3 bases, with 8 bases left in between. The CDR3 bases are TGTGCCATCAGTGACGGGACGGACTATGGCTACACCTTC. Protein: CAISDGTDYGYTF.

V usage is TRBV5-6 and J usage is TRBJ1-1, with TRBD1 identical over 11 bases. Germline loops: CDR1 SGHDT, CDR2 YYEEEE. J lost 5 bases, V lost 4 bases, and 10 bases had no gene match. The CDR3 runs 16 residues. The CDR3 loop reads CASSRGTGGGLTEAFF. CDR3 sequence (DNA): TGTGCCAGCAGCCGCGGGACAGGGGGTGGGTTGACTGAAGCTTTCTTT.

This chain links TRBV28 with TRBJ2-3; TRBD2 aligns across 7 bases. Germline V CDR1 and CDR2: MDHEN, SYDVKM. This CDR3 has 16 residues. The J segment lost 1 base and the V segment lost 7 bases, leaving 11 bases of the junction unmatched. The CDR3 coding sequence is TGTGCCAGCACGCCCCCAAAGGGAGGGGGCACAGATACGCAGTATTTT. It encodes CASTPPKGGGTDTQYF.

The chain has TRBV11-2 and TRBJ1-1; tentatively, D is TRBD1 (5 bases). Trimming removed 4 bases from V and 6 bases from J, with 6 bases in between. Germline-derived CDR1 and CDR2 are SGHAT and FQNNGV. The CDR3 runs to 11 residues. The CDR3 nucleotides read TGTGCCAGCAGCTGGGACGCTGAAGCTTTCTTT. Translated: CASSWDAEAFF.

The chain employs TRBV19 and TRBJ2-7; the D gene is possibly TRBD2 (6 bases). Germline values: CDR1 LNHDA, CDR2 SQIVND (reference sequence). The length of the CDR3 is 14 residues. Trimming cost V 3 bases and J 0 bases, with 9 bases left between them. CDR3 in DNA: TGTGCCAGTAGTATCTGGGGACTCTCCTACGAGCAGTACTTC. It is translated as CASSIWGLSYEQYF.

The rearrangement joins TRBV6-1 to TRBJ2-4; D gene unclear. From germline, CDR1 is MNHNS and CDR2 SASEGT. This CDR3 contains 14 residues. V lost 5 bases and J 1 base, leaving 9 bases between the germline ends. In nucleotides, the CDR3 is TGTGCCAGCAGTCAGAGCGTTGCCAAAAACATTCAGTACTTC. Translated, it gives CASSQSVAKNIQYF.

This clone has only a few counts. The chain has TRBV7-9 and TRBJ1-2; D might be TRBD1 (5 bases). Trimming cost V 8 bases and J 5 bases, with 12 bases left between them. CDR3 size: 12 residues. CDR1 is SEHNR and CDR2 is FQNEAQ in the germline V gene (reference sequence). CDR3 nucleotide sequence: TGTGCCAGCTCGGGGACGGAATATGGCTACACCTTC. Its translation is CASSGTEYGYTF.

This clone was picked up one time. The V call is TRBV5-4, the J call TRBJ2-1, with 10 positions matching TRBD1. Per germline, CDR1 SGHNT and CDR2 YYREEE (reference sequence). This CDR3 has 15 amino acids. V lost 3 bases, J lost 9 bases, and 9 bases stayed unmatched. The CDR3 coding sequence is TGTGCCAGCAGCTCCGGACAGGGGGTATACGGTGAGCAGTTCTTC. Encoded protein: CASSSGQGVYGEQFF.

This chain connects TRBV19 to TRBJ2-5; 7 bases are shared with TRBD2. This CDR3 has 15 residues. J gave up 11 bases and V 5 bases, and 17 bases lay outside the gene matches. The V gene's germline CDR1 is LNHDA and CDR2 SQIVND (reference sequence). The CDR3 nucleotides read TGTGCCAGTAGTGTGCGGGGCGGGAGCACGGGGGAGCAGTACTTC. Protein product: CASSVRGGSTGEQYF.

The chain uses TRBV7-2 and TRBJ2-7, with no clear D. The CDR3 consists of 15 residues. V shed 5 bases and J shed 3 bases, with 17 bases lying between them. Germline lookup yields CDR1 SGHTA and CDR2 FQGNSA. CDR3 protein: CASSLRTEGGYEQYF. The CDR3 DNA reads TGTGCCAGCAGCCTAAGGACGGAAGGCGGCTACGAGCAGTACTTC.

This chain links TRBV6-5 with TRBJ1-1; D gene uncertain. CDR3 length: 13 amino acids. Looked up from germline, CDR1 is MNHEY and CDR2 is SVGAGI. V was pared by 5 bases and J by 4 bases, with 11 bases between. CDR3 bases: TGTGCCAGCAGTACCTATAGGTCCACTGAAGCTTTCTTT. Protein: CASSTYRSTEAFF.

The genes are TRBV5-4 and TRBJ2-1, with 7 bases aligning to TRBD2. The CDR3 extends over 16 amino acids. V was clipped by 3 bases and J by 4 bases; unmatched bases: 10. CDR1 and CDR2 from the germline V gene are SGHNT and YYREEE (reference sequence). CDR3 sequence (DNA): TGTGCCAGCAGCTCCAGGGCGGGGGAAAGATACAATGAGCAGTTCTTC. It specifies CASSSRAGERYNEQFF.

The V gene is TRBV10-3, the J gene TRBJ2-5, with 7 bases that match TRBD2. Germline V gives CDR1 ENHRY, CDR2 SYGVKD. V shed 4 bases, J shed 4 bases, and the junction held 6 bases outside the gene matches. The CDR3 loop spans 14 amino acids. For the CDR3, the DNA is TGTGCCATCAGTGGAACAGGCGGGGGAGAGACCCAGTACTTC. Translation gives CAISGTGGGETQYF.

The rearrangement links TRBV6-5 to TRBJ2-3, with no clear D. The CDR3 contains 13 residues. V shed 6 bases and J shed 9 bases, with 16 bases lying between them. In germline, CDR1 is MNHEY, CDR2 SVGAGI. The DNA for the CDR3 is TGTGCCAGCAGCCCCGTATCTTCCAGGACGCAGTATTTT. It yields the protein CASSPVSSRTQYF.

Here the CDR3 reads CASSQFGGRAGINSGANVLTF. CDR3 bases: TGCGCCAGCAGCCAATTTGGCGGGAGGGCCGGGATAAACAGTGGGGCCAACGTCCTGACTTTC. The chain has TRBV4-1 and TRBJ2-6; TRBD2 matches at 9 bases. The ends lost 2 bases at V and 3 bases at J; junction bases unmatched: 17. This CDR3 spans 21 amino acids. CDR1 is MGHRA and CDR2 is YSYEKL in the germline V gene.

The V and J genes are TRBV9 and TRBJ2-3; tentatively, D is TRBD2 (5 bases). The V gene lost 2 bases and the J gene lost 3 bases, with 16 bases spanning the gap. CDR1 is SGDLS, CDR2 YYNGEE, per germline. This CDR3 has 16 amino acids. The DNA for the CDR3 is TGTGCCAGCAGCGTCGCTTTAGGACTGGGGACAGATACGCAGTATTTT. It is translated as CASSVALGLGTDTQYF.

This clone was seen a handful of times. V usage is TRBV4-2 and J usage is TRBJ2-3; the D gene is possibly TRBD2 (5 bases). The germline gives CDR1 LGHNA, CDR2 YNFKEQ. The CDR3 sequence is 15 residues long. V was trimmed by 0 bases and J by 1 base, leaving 8 bases between them. CDR3 sequence reads: CASSQDRRGTDTQYF. The CDR3 DNA is TGTGCCAGCAGCCAAGATCGGCGGGGCACAGATACGCAGTATTTT.

This clone was seen only a few times. This sequence joins TRBV25-1 and TRBJ2-5, with D perhaps matching TRBD2 (7 bases). Trimming pared 5 bases from V and 2 bases from J, leaving 15 bases between. The CDR3 sequence is 15 residues long. Germline lookup yields CDR1 MGHDK and CDR2 SYGVNS. CDR3 bases: TGTGCCAGCAGTTGGGGGAGGGGGGGACAAGAGACCCAGTACTTC. Translation gives CASSWGRGGQETQYF.

The V call is TRBV14, the J call TRBJ1-2, with D perhaps matching TRBD1 (6 bases). CDR3 length: 12 amino acids. The germline CDR1 and CDR2 sequences are SGHDN and FVKESK. V dropped 5 bases and J dropped 13 bases, with 17 bases sitting between them. The CDR3 loop reads CASSYNSGARTF. The CDR3 region has the DNA TGTGCCAGCAGCTACAACTCAGGGGCTCGCACCTTC.

J is TRBJ1-1 and V is TRBV7-2; D unclear. Germline V CDR1 and CDR2: SGHTA, FQGNSA. The V gene lost 1 base and the J gene lost 5 bases, with 14 bases spanning the gap. This CDR3 has 15 amino acids. The CDR3 is CASSLVGEGGTEAFF. The CDR3 DNA reads as TGTGCCAGCAGCTTAGTAGGCGAGGGTGGTACTGAAGCTTTCTTT.

By frequency in the sample, this clone is medium-sized (0.01 to 0.1%). The chain has TRBV11-2 and TRBJ2-7; no firm D call. Germline CDR1 reads SGHAT; CDR2 reads FQNNGV. There are 11 residues in the CDR3. V lost 5 bases and J lost 4, with 6 bases in between. CDR3: CASSRDYEQYF. Here the CDR3 DNA reads TGTGCCAGCAGCAGGGATTACGAGCAGTACTTC.

This clone was picked up a small number of times. The chain employs TRBV19 and TRBJ2-1; TRBD2 aligns across 11 bases. CDR1 is LNHDA and CDR2 is SQIVND in the germline V gene (reference sequence). CDR3 size: 15 residues. The ends lost 5 bases at V and 6 bases at J; junction bases unmatched: 6. The DNA of the CDR3 is TGTGCCAGTAGTCGGACTAGCGGGTTTCTCAATGAGCAGTTCTTC. Translating gives CASSRTSGFLNEQFF.